The 10 T cell receptor beta chains given below trace back to one sample, sequenced in a study of T-cell reconstitution after alpha-beta-depleted transplantation in children. Unique molecular identifiers were used to barcode this TCRbeta library. TCRdb re-derived calls from the PCR reads in MiXCR, one entry per CDR3 protein. The sample holds 500,000 or so distinct CDR3 sequences, about 33% seen once. The sequencing here drew on PBMCs from the stem cell graft donor, taken from the stem cell graft. The receptors shown here come from a human donor who donated a stem cell graft to a child with aplastic anemia.

Only a few counts were recorded for this clonotype. V and J are TRBV5-1 and TRBJ2-3, with TRBD2 matching 7 bases. Losses at the gene ends were 3 bases for V and 0 bases for J; bases not matched to a gene: 7. CDR1 is SGHRS, CDR2 YFSETQ, per germline. CDR3 size: 16 residues. The CDR3 region has the DNA TGCGCCAGCAGCTCGGCTAGCGGACCAAGCACAGATACGCAGTATTTT. Its protein is CASSSASGPSTDTQYF.

As concerns this clonotype: A much bigger clone sits one base away, suggesting this may be a read error. J is TRBJ1-1 and V is TRBV6-1; D is unclear. V was trimmed by 2 bases and J by 4 bases, leaving 2 bases between them. The germline CDR1 and CDR2 sequences are MNHNS and SASEGT. CDR3 size: 11 residues. As DNA, the CDR3 is TGTGCCAGCAGTGAACGCACTGAAGCTTTCTTT. It codes for CASSERTEAFF.

A few counts support this clonotype. This chain connects TRBV29-1 to TRBJ1-5; possible D gene TRBD1, 6 bases. The V and J ends lost 6 bases and 3 bases respectively, with 9 bases between them. Germline CDR1 reads SQVTM; CDR2 reads ANQGSEA. The CDR3 extends over 12 amino acids. CDR3 nucleotides: TGCAGCGTCGGGACACCCAATCAGCCCCAGCATTTT. It specifies CSVGTPNQPQHF.

This chain links TRBV15 with TRBJ2-1, with 7 positions matching TRBD2. The length of the CDR3 is 14 residues. CDR1 is LNHNV and CDR2 is YYDKDF in the germline V gene (reference sequence). The J segment lost 9 bases and the V segment lost 0 bases, leaving 5 bases of the junction unmatched. CDR3 sequence (DNA): TGTGCCACCAGCAGAGATTTGGGAGGGCCTGAGCAGTTCTTC. Protein: CATSRDLGGPEQFF.

This clonotype was counted only a few times. The chain combines TRBV18 with TRBJ2-7; possibly TRBD2 for D (5 bases). V lost 5 bases to trimming and J lost 6 bases, with 8 bases between them. Germline V CDR1 and CDR2: KGHSH, LQKENI. This CDR3 comprises 11 residues. The CDR3, as DNA: TGTGCCAGCTCAACGGGGTCCGAGCAGTACGTC. Protein product: CASSTGSEQYV.

The V and J genes are TRBV7-2 and TRBJ2-1, with D possibly matching TRBD1 (6 bases). V lost 5 bases to trimming and J lost 8 bases, with 16 bases between them. The CDR3 length is 14 residues. Germline V gives CDR1 SGHTA, CDR2 FQGNSA. The CDR3 spells CASSAGLPGDEQFF. CDR3 bases: TGTGCCAGCAGCGCCGGACTCCCAGGGGATGAGCAGTTCTTC.

This clonotype has just a few counts. The V gene is TRBV4-2, the J gene TRBJ2-1; D perhaps matches TRBD2 (5 bases). Germline values: CDR1 LGHNA, CDR2 YNFKEQ. V lost 4 bases and J 3 bases, leaving 13 bases between the germline ends. The CDR3 is 15 residues long. The CDR3 DNA reads TGTGCCAGCAGCCTTTCACGCGCGGGCTACAATGAGCAGTTCTTC. It is translated as CASSLSRAGYNEQFF.

The rearrangement joins TRBV3-1 to TRBJ1-5, with D hard to call. CDR3 length equals 14 residues. V lost 0 bases, J lost 6 bases, and 9 bases lay in between. From germline, CDR1 is LGHDT and CDR2 YNNKEL (reference sequence). CDR3 in amino acids: CASSQEPGSQPQHF. The CDR3 bases are TGTGCCAGCAGCCAAGAACCTGGGTCTCAGCCCCAGCATTTT.

This clonotype has a handful of counts. The chain combines TRBV29-1 with TRBJ2-1; D unclear. The germline CDR1 and CDR2 sequences are SQVTM and ANQGSEA. This CDR3 comprises 8 residues. The CDR3: CSLGEQFF. The CDR3, as DNA: TGCAGTCTGGGGGAGCAGTTCTTC.

The chain couples TRBV20-1 to TRBJ2-1, with 8 positions matching TRBD2. V was pared by 2 bases and J by 7 bases, with 7 bases of the junction left unmatched. In germline, CDR1 is DFQATT, CDR2 SNEGSKA (reference sequence). The CDR3 runs to 14 residues. The CDR3 nucleotides read TGCAGTGCTAGACCCACCGGGACTAGGAATGAGCAGTTCTTC. It specifies CSARPTGTRNEQFF.